The sequence of this T cell receptor (beta chain) was determined in a study of shared T cell receptors in the human thymus. This clone was recorded a few times. Libraries were prepared by immunoSEQ multiplex PCR; TCRdb keeps only in-frame clonotypes and omits some of them. The data hold hundreds of thousands of clones, with more than 85% observed a single time. The TCR was taken from a human donor. The sample comprised thymocytes.

The CDR3 DNA reads as TGTGCCAGCAGCCGCACGGGACAGGGGTTAACAGATACGCAGTATTTT. Protein: CASSRTGQGLTDTQYF. The J gene is TRBJ2-3, the V gene TRBV4-2; 10 nucleotides line up with TRBD1. Germline CDR1 and CDR2: LGHNA and YNFKEQ. Trimming at V came to 4 bases and at J to 3 bases, leaving 7 bases not matched to a gene. The CDR3 sequence is 16 residues long.